Given below is one T cell receptor beta chain in context. Sequencing was performed with immunoSEQ multiplex PCR; in TCRdb, only in-frame clones are kept and a portion is missing. Here the sample spans roughly 45,000 clones, approximately 87% being singletons. Germline CDR1 reads SGHTA; CDR2 reads FQGTGA. The V gene end was trimmed by 5 bases and the J gene end by 7 bases; junction bases not matched to a gene: 6. CDR3 length: 16 amino acids. The data were taken from a study of blood T cell repertoires in COVID-19. Study-level background: Researchers got acute and convalescent COVID-19 samples from the United States, Italy and Spain.

The J gene is TRBJ2-1, the V gene TRBV7-3; 15 bases are a match to TRBD2. Sequencing was done on a sample of peripheral blood. The TCR was taken from a woman in her fifties or sixties with acute or convalescent COVID-19. The CDR3 loop is CASSPGLAGGKNEQFF. The CDR3 nucleotides are TGTGCCAGCAGCCCCGGACTAGCGGGGGGGAAGAATGAGCAGTTCTTC.